This T cell receptor (beta chain) is from a study of blood T cell repertoires in COVID-19. Study as a whole: Both acute and convalescent COVID-19 samples were obtained from the United States, Italy and Spain. In each case, the material was cDNA or gDNA derived from T cells, B-cell-depleted T cells, or PBMCs.

The CDR3 spans 16 residues. Per the germline V gene, CDR1 is LNHDA and CDR2 is SQIVND (reference sequence). The J segment lost 0 bases and the V segment lost 5 bases, leaving 5 bases of the junction unmatched. As originally analysed: Reference gene primer amplification in the assay estimated nucleated cell counts. TCRdb's table, derived via immunoSEQ multiplex PCR, lists solely in-frame clones and lacks some. The DNA gave D and trimming, while V, J and clone size come from that table. Counted here are hundreds of thousands of clones, around nine tenths occurring once; the ten biggest clones make up around 3.3%. This clone was detected a few times.

The chain joins TRBV19 to TRBJ2-4, with 9 bases fitting TRBD1. Sequenced: peripheral blood. The TCR was taken from a man aged 18 to 29 with active or convalescent COVID-19. CDR3 nucleotide sequence: TGTGCCAGTAGTTCCGGACAGGGGTTAGCCAAAAACATTCAGTACTTC. Translation: CASSSGQGLAKNIQYF.